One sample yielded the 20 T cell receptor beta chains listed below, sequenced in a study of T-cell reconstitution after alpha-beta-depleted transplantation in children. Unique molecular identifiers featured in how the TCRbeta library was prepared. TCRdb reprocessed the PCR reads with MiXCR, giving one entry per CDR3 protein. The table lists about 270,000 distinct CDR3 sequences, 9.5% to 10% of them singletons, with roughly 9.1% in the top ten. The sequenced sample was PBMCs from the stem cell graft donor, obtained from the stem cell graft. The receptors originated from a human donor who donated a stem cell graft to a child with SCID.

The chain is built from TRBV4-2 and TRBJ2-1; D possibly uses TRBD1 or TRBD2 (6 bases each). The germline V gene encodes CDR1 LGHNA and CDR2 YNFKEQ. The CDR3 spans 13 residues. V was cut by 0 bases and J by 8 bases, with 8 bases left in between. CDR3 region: CASSQDRGDEQFF. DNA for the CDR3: TGTGCCAGCAGCCAAGATAGGGGGGATGAGCAGTTCTTC.

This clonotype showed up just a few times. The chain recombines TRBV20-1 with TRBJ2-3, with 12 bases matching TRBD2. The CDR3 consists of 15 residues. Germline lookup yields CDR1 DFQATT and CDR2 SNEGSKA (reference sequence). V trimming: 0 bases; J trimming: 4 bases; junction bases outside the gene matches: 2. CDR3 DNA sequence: TGCAGTGCTAGAGATGCTAGCGGGGGGGCAGATACGCAGTATTTT. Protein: CSARDASGGADTQYF.

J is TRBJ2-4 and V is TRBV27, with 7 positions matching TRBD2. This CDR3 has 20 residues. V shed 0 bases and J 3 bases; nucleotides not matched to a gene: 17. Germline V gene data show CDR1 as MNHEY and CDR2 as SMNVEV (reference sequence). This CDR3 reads CASSLSFLGLDLVGKNIQYF. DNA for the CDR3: TGTGCCAGCAGTTTATCGTTTCTTGGACTAGATTTGGTAGGCAAAAACATTCAGTACTTC.

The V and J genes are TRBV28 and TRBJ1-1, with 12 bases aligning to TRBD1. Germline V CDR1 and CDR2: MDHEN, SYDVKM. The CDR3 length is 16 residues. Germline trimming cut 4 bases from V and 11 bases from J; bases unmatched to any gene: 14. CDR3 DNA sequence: TGTGCCAGCAGTTCCCAACAGGAAGGGACAGGGGGCTTCGCTTTCTTT. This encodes CASSSQQEGTGGFAFF. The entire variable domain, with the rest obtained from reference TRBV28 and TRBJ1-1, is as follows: DVKVTQSSRYLVKRTGEKVFLECVQDMDHENMFWYRQDPGLGLRLIYFSYDVKMKEKGDIPEGYSVSREKKERFSLILESASTNQTSMYLCASSSQQEGTGGFAFFGQGTRLTVV.

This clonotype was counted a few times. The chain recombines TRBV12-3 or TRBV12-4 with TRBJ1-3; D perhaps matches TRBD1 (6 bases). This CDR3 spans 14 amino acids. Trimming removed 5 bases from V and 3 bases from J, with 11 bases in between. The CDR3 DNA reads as TGTGCCAGCAGTAACACAGGGTTTGGAAACACCATATATTTT. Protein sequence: CASSNTGFGNTIYF.

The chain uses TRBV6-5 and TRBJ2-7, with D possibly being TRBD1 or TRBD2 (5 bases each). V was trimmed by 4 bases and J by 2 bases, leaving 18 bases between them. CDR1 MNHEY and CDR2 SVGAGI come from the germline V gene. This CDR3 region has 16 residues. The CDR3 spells CASSSSGTRITYEQYF. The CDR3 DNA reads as TGTGCCAGCAGTTCGTCCGGGACGAGAATTACCTACGAGCAGTACTTC.

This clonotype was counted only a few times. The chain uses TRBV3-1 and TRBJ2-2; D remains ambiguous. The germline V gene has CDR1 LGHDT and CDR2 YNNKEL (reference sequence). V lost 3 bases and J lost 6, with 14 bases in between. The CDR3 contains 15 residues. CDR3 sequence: CASSQGLDWAGELFF. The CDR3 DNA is TGTGCCAGCAGCCAGGGTCTAGATTGGGCCGGGGAGCTGTTTTTT.

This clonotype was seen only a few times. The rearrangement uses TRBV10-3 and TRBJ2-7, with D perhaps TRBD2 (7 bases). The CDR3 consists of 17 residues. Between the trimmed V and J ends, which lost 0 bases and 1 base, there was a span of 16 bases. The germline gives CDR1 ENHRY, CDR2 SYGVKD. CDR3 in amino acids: CAISESSAGAASYEQYF. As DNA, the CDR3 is TGTGCCATCAGTGAGTCGTCGGCGGGGGCGGCTTCCTACGAGCAGTACTTC.

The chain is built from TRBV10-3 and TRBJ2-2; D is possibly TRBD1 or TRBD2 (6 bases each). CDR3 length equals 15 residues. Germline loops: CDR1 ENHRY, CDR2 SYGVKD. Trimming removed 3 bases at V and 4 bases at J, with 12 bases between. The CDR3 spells CAISEGGPGTGELFF. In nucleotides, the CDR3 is TGTGCCATCAGTGAAGGGGGGCCGGGCACCGGGGAGCTGTTTTTT.

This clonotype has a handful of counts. CDR3 bases: TGTGCCAGCACCCTGGGGCAGGGGTTAGGCGGGGAGCTGTTTTTT. This sequence encodes CASTLGQGLGGELFF. The rearrangement links TRBV12-3 or TRBV12-4 to TRBJ2-2; D perhaps matches TRBD1 (6 bases). The CDR3 extends over 15 amino acids. The V and J ends lost 7 bases and 7 bases respectively, with 19 bases between them.

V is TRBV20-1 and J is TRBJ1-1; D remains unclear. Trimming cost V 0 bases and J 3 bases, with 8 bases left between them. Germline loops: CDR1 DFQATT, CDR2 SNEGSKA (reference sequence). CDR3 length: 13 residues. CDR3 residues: CSARDVWDTEAFF. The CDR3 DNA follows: TGCAGTGCTAGAGATGTGTGGGACACTGAAGCTTTCTTT.

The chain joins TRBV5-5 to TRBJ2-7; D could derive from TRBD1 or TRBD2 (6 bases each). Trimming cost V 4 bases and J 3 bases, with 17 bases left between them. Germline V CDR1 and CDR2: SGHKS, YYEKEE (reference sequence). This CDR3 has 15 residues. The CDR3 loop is CASSGGQGQNYEQYF. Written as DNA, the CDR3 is TGTGCCAGCAGCGGGGGGCAGGGGCAAAACTACGAGCAGTACTTC.

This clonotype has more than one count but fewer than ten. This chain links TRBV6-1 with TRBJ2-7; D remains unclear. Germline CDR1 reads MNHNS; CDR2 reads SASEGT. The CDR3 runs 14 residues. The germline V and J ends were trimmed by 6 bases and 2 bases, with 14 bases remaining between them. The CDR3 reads CASRTATEPYEQYF. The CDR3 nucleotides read TGTGCCAGCAGAACGGCGACGGAACCCTACGAGCAGTACTTC.

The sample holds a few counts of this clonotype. The CDR3 reads CASHGRHLAEQYF. CDR3 sequence (DNA): TGTGCCAGCCACGGGAGGCACCTAGCCGAGCAGTACTTC. The chain carries TRBV6-5 and TRBJ2-7; 7 positions match TRBD2. The CDR3 has 13 amino acids. The V segment lost 8 bases and the J segment 6 bases; nucleotides outside the gene matches: 10. Germline V gene data show CDR1 as MNHEY and CDR2 as SVGAGI.

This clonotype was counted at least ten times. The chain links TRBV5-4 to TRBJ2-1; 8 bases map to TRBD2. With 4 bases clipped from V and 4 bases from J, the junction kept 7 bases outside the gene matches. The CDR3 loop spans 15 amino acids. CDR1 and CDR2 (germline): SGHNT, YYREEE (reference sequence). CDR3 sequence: CASSLGVAGYNEQFF. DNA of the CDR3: TGTGCCAGCAGCCTCGGGGTAGCGGGGTACAATGAGCAGTTCTTC. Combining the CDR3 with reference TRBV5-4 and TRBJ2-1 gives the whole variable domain ETGVTQSPTHLIKTRGQQVTLRCSSQSGHNTVSWYQQALGQGPQFIFQYYREEENGRGNFPPRFSGLQFPNYSSELNVNALELDDSALYLCASSLGVAGYNEQFFGPGTRLTVL.

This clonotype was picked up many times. CDR3 region: CASSPNEGLEGYTEAFF. The CDR3 DNA follows: TGTGCCAGCAGCCCGAACGAGGGCCTGGAGGGGTACACTGAAGCTTTCTTT. This sequence joins TRBV3-1 and TRBJ1-1, with a possible D match to TRBD1 (5 bases). The CDR3 covers 17 residues. CDR1 and CDR2 from the germline V gene are LGHDT and YNNKEL (reference sequence). The V end lost 4 bases, the J end lost 3 bases, and 21 bases lay between the germline ends.

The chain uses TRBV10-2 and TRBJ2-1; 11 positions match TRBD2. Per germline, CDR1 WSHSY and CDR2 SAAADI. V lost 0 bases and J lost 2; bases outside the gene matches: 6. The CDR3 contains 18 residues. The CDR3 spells CASSESSTSGGPYNEQFF. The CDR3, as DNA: TGCGCCAGCAGTGAGTCTTCAACTAGCGGGGGCCCCTACAATGAGCAGTTCTTC.

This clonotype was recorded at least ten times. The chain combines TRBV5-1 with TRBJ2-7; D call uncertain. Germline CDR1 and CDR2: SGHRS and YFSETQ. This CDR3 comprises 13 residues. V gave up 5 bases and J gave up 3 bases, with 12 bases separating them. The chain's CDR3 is CASRSTSDYEQYF. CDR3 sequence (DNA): TGCGCCAGCAGATCAACGTCGGACTACGAGCAGTACTTC.

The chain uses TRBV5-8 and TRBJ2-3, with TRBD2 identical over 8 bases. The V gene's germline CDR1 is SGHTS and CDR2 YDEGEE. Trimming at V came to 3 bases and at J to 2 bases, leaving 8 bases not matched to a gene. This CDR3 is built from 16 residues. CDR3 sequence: CASSSGGGGNTDTQYF. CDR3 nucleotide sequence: TGTGCCAGCAGCTCCGGAGGCGGGGGGAACACAGATACGCAGTATTTT.

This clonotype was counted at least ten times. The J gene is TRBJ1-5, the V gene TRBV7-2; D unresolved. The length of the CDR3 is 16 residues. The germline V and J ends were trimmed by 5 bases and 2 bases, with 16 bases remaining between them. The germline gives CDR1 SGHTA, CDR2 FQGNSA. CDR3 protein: CASSPLGGRGNQPQHF. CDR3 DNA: TGTGCCAGCAGCCCCCTGGGAGGGCGAGGCAATCAGCCCCAGCATTTT.